Below, 17 T cell receptor beta chains from the same sample are listed, as sequenced in a study of CD8 T cells in ankylosing spondylitis. TCRdb reprocessed the 5' RACE reads via MiXCR and lists one record per CDR3 protein. The sample yields about 24,000 distinct CDR3 sequences, around 13% seen once. The sample comprised blood. The receptor source for this set is a male donor with ankylosing spondylitis or in good health (not recorded which).

This clonotype showed up just a few times. V and J are TRBV18 and TRBJ1-5; TRBD1 might be the D (5 bases). Germline V gene sequence: CDR1 KGHSH, CDR2 LQKENI. The CDR3 runs 14 residues. Trimming cost V 4 bases and J 11 bases, with 18 bases left between them. The CDR3 DNA follows: TGTGCCAGCTCACGGGACTCGGGGGGATCAGCCCAGCATTTT. It encodes CASSRDSGGSAQHF.

The J gene is TRBJ2-1, the V gene TRBV29-1, with a tentative D call TRBD1 (5 bases). The CDR3 sequence is 13 residues long. Germline lookup yields CDR1 SQVTM and CDR2 ANQGSEA. V gave up 7 bases and J gave up 3 bases, with 13 bases separating them. This CDR3 reads CSGGHGSYNEQFF. DNA of the CDR3: TGCAGCGGTGGACACGGAAGCTACAATGAGCAGTTCTTC.

This clonotype was detected only a few times. The chain joins TRBV20-1 to TRBJ2-7, with 11 bases that match TRBD2. The CDR3 length is 15 residues. After removal of 1 base from V and 4 bases from J, the junction contained 6 bases not matched to a gene. Per the germline V gene, CDR1 is DFQATT and CDR2 is SNEGSKA (reference sequence). As DNA, the CDR3 is TGCAGTGCTAGAGGTACGACTAGCGGGATGTACGAGCAGTACTTC. Amino acids: CSARGTTSGMYEQYF.

This clonotype appeared a few times. The chain couples TRBV11-3 to TRBJ2-3; D is uncertain. The CDR3 loop spans 14 amino acids. Trimming took 1 base from V and 2 from J, leaving 7 bases between them. Germline V CDR1 and CDR2: SGHNT, YENEEA. CDR3 sequence (DNA): TGTGCCAGCAGCTTAGGCCATAACACAGATACGCAGTATTTT. It yields the protein CASSLGHNTDTQYF.

This clonotype was found many times. The chain couples TRBV3-1 to TRBJ2-5; D ambiguous. The V gene's germline CDR1 is LGHDT and CDR2 YNNKEL (reference sequence). V was shortened by 8 bases and J by 0 bases, with 7 bases between the two germline ends. The length of the CDR3 is 12 residues. The CDR3 sequence is CASAEYQETQYF. The CDR3 bases are TGTGCCAGCGCTGAGTACCAAGAGACCCAGTACTTC.

This clonotype was counted only a few times. The rearrangement uses TRBV12-3 or TRBV12-4 and TRBJ1-1; D is unresolved. Trimming took off 6 bases at V and 4 bases at J, with 18 bases between the two ends. CDR3 length: 15 amino acids. This CDR3 reads CASSTGPPDGTEAFF. The DNA for the CDR3 is TGTGCCAGCAGCACGGGCCCGCCCGACGGCACTGAAGCTTTCTTT.

This clonotype was observed at least ten times. The chain joins TRBV4-2 to TRBJ2-5; D may be TRBD2 (5 bases). Trimming took 1 base from V and 4 from J, leaving 13 bases between them. The germline gives CDR1 LGHNA, CDR2 YNFKEQ. The CDR3 covers 15 residues. This chain's CDR3 is CASSQVGGPGETQYF. Written as DNA, the CDR3 is TGTGCCAGCAGCCAAGTCGGAGGTCCGGGAGAGACCCAGTACTTC.

This clonotype has a count of ten or more. The J gene is TRBJ2-3, the V gene TRBV7-9, with D hard to call. CDR1 and CDR2 from the germline V gene are SEHNR and FQNEAQ (reference sequence). The V and J ends lost 5 bases and 2 bases respectively, with 8 bases between them. This CDR3 spans 13 amino acids. The CDR3 DNA reads as TGTGCCAGCAGCCGGCCGGTCACAGATACGCAGTATTTT. Protein sequence: CASSRPVTDTQYF.

This chain uses TRBV12-3 or TRBV12-4 with TRBJ2-3, with 8 nucleotides matching TRBD2. V gave up 3 bases and J gave up 0 bases; unmatched junction bases: 2. The CDR3 has 15 residues. As DNA, the CDR3 is TGTGCCAGCAGTTTTCGCGGGGGGAGCACAGATACGCAGTATTTT. This codes for CASSFRGGSTDTQYF.

This clonotype showed up just a few times. V usage is TRBV28 and J usage is TRBJ1-4; tentative D call: TRBD1 (6 bases). This CDR3 comprises 14 residues. V shed 5 bases and J shed 7 bases, with 14 bases lying between them. Germline CDR1 and CDR2: MDHEN and SYDVKM. Here the CDR3 DNA reads TGTGCCAGCAGTGTGACAGGATTAGGTGAAAAACTGTTTTTT. Its protein is CASSVTGLGEKLFF.

Ten or more counts support this clonotype. This chain uses TRBV11-2 with TRBJ1-3; D gene unclear. CDR3 length equals 16 residues. The V and J ends lost 1 base and 0 bases respectively, with 10 bases between them. Per the germline V gene, CDR1 is SGHAT and CDR2 is FQNNGV. The CDR3 spells CASSLAGVNSGNTIYF. CDR3 sequence (DNA): TGTGCCAGCAGCTTAGCGGGAGTTAACTCTGGAAACACCATATATTTT.

This clonotype was observed many times. In DNA, the CDR3 is TGTGCCAGCAGAGAGAACACCGGGGAGCTGTTTTTT. Translated, it gives CASRENTGELFF. This sequence joins TRBV28 and TRBJ2-2, with D uncertain. Trimming took 6 bases from V and 1 from J, leaving 3 bases between them. The CDR3 consists of 12 residues. Germline assignment: CDR1 MDHEN and CDR2 SYDVKM.

This clonotype was picked up a small number of times. The chain joins TRBV6-1 to TRBJ2-7; D may be TRBD1 or TRBD2 (5 bases each). The V end lost 7 bases, the J end lost 4 bases, and 11 bases lay between the germline ends. Per germline, CDR1 MNHNS and CDR2 SASEGT. The CDR3 length is 12 residues. CDR3 amino acids: CASNGDVYEQYF. The CDR3, as DNA: TGTGCCAGCAATGGGGACGTATACGAGCAGTACTTC.

A few counts support this clonotype. The gene calls are TRBV7-2 and TRBJ2-2; no definite D call. With 3 bases removed from V and 2 bases from J, the gap between germline ends came to 10 bases. The CDR3 totals 15 residues. Germline V CDR1 and CDR2: SGHTA, FQGNSA. The CDR3 region has the DNA TGTGCCAGCAGCTTCCGGACGGATAACACCGGGGAGCTGTTTTTT. It is translated as CASSFRTDNTGELFF. The whole variable domain, filled in from reference TRBV7-2 and TRBJ2-2, reads GAGVSQSPSNKVTEKGKDVELRCDPISGHTALYWYRQSLGQGLEFLIYFQGNSAPDKSGLPSDRFSAERTGGSVSTLTIQRTQQEDSAVYLCASSFRTDNTGELFFGEGSRLTVL.

This clonotype was observed a few times. Here the CDR3 reads CSARGDDFWDEQFF. The CDR3 region has the DNA TGCAGTGCTAGAGGGGACGATTTCTGGGATGAGCAGTTCTTC. The J gene is TRBJ2-1, the V gene TRBV20-1, with D perhaps TRBD1 or TRBD2 (5 bases each). This CDR3 has 14 residues. Germline loops: CDR1 DFQATT, CDR2 SNEGSKA (reference sequence). V was trimmed by 1 base and J by 8 bases, leaving 15 bases between them.

This clonotype was recorded a few times. The chain has TRBV12-3 or TRBV12-4 and TRBJ2-3; D is perhaps TRBD1 or TRBD2 (5 bases each). This CDR3 spans 14 amino acids. V was pared by 5 bases and J by 10 bases, with 19 bases between. The CDR3 is CASSRTDGAKAQYF. The CDR3 bases are TGTGCCAGCAGTCGAACTGACGGGGCTAAGGCGCAGTATTTT.

This chain links TRBV25-1 with TRBJ2-2; unclear D gene. V shed 6 bases and J shed 6 bases, with 8 bases lying between them. The CDR3 has 12 residues. Germline V CDR1 and CDR2: MGHDK, SYGVNS. Here the CDR3 reads CASSEQPGELFF. The CDR3 bases are TGTGCCAGCAGCGAACAACCCGGGGAGCTGTTTTTT.